The 11 T cell receptor beta chains reported below all come from one sample, sequenced in a study of beta chain features in type 1 diabetes. Study observations and caveats: Patients with Type 1 diabetes showed moderately but significantly shorter TCRB CDR3s in all four CD4+ subsets.

Their antigens are not known. Every bit of the isolated RNA underwent reverse transcription, so sequencing read expressed TCRB transcripts. Using immunoSEQ multiplex PCR, the repertoire was profiled, and TCRdb retains in-frame clones only, with some absent. The sample contains hundreds of thousands of clones, about 14% of which appear only once. Sequenced material: naive CD4+ T cells from blood. The origin of the receptors is a man aged 18 to 35 with type 1 diabetes.

V and J are TRBV4-3 and TRBJ2-1, with a weak D call TRBD1 (6 bases). The ends were cut back, 1 base at V and 1 base at J, with 11 bases in the middle. Germline V gene data show CDR1 as LGHNA and CDR2 as YSLEER. CDR3 length: 16 residues. The CDR3 here is CASSQGTGQSYNEQFF. The CDR3 DNA sequence: TGCGCCAGCAGCCAAGGTACAGGGCAGTCCTACAATGAGCAGTTCTTC.

The chain carries TRBV30 and TRBJ2-7; tentative D call: TRBD2 (6 bases). Looked up from germline, CDR1 is GTSNPN and CDR2 is SVGIG (reference sequence). The ends were cut back, 5 bases at V and 5 bases at J, with 10 bases in the middle. The CDR3 length is 11 residues. The CDR3 protein is CAWGWGDEQYF. CDR3 bases: TGTGCCTGGGGATGGGGGGACGAGCAGTACTTC.

This clone was seen a few times. The chain employs TRBV15 and TRBJ2-1; 9 bases align to TRBD2. The CDR3 covers 15 residues. CDR1 and CDR2 from the germline V gene are LNHNV and YYDKDF (reference sequence). The J segment lost 9 bases and the V segment lost 2 bases, leaving 8 bases of the junction unmatched. The CDR3 loop reads CATSRRAGGPSEQFF. The CDR3 nucleotides are TGTGCCACCAGCAGAAGGGCGGGAGGGCCGAGTGAGCAGTTCTTC.

This clone appeared once. The V call is TRBV9, the J call TRBJ2-1; 9 bases line up with TRBD2. Germline assignment: CDR1 SGDLS and CDR2 YYNGEE. This CDR3 spans 18 amino acids. Trimming took 0 bases from V and 10 from J; bases not matched to a gene: 17. CDR3 in DNA: TGTGCCAGCAGCGTAGGCTGGTTCGGGCGGGAGGGCCTAAGAGAGCAGTTCTTC. Translation gives CASSVGWFGREGLREQFF.

This clone came up a few times. This chain links TRBV6-5 with TRBJ2-7; D not resolved. V lost 2 bases and J 1 base, leaving 9 bases between the germline ends. Germline CDR1 is MNHEY and CDR2 is SVGAGI. This CDR3 region has 14 residues. The CDR3 DNA is TGTGCCAGCAGTTACCTCGCTGGTTCCTACGAGCAGTACTTC. Translated: CASSYLAGSYEQYF.

The chain carries TRBV2 and TRBJ1-1; unclear D gene. Between the trimmed V and J ends, which lost 4 bases and 4 bases, there was a span of 7 bases. The length of the CDR3 is 12 residues. CDR1 and CDR2 (germline): SNHLY, FYNNEI. CDR3 nucleotides: TGTGCCAGCAGTGGCGGTTTCACTGAAGCTTTCTTT. Translated: CASSGGFTEAFF. Drawing the rest from reference TRBV2 and TRBJ1-1, the complete variable domain is EPEVTQTPSHQVTQMGQEVILRCVPISNHLYFYWYRQILGQKVEFLVSFYNNEISEKSEIFDDQFSVERPDGSNFTLKIRSTKLEDSAMYFCASSGGFTEAFFGQGTRLTVV.

This chain uses TRBV2 with TRBJ2-1; D remains ambiguous. The V and J ends lost 5 bases and 2 bases respectively, with 7 bases between them. This CDR3 comprises 13 residues. Germline V lookup: CDR1 SNHLY, CDR2 FYNNEI. CDR3 protein: CASSPFPYNEQFF. CDR3 nucleotide sequence: TGTGCCAGCAGTCCGTTCCCCTACAATGAGCAGTTCTTC.

This clone was seen only a few times. The chain couples TRBV14 to TRBJ1-4; D gene uncertain. Germline CDR1 and CDR2: SGHDN and FVKESK. Deletions cut 3 bases from V and 5 bases from J, with 7 bases between. The CDR3 contains 13 residues. The chain's CDR3 is CASSQQENEKLFF. The CDR3 coding sequence is TGTGCCAGCAGCCAGCAGGAAAATGAAAAACTGTTTTTT. The variable domain in full, with the rest retrieved from reference TRBV14 and TRBJ1-4, is EAGVTQFPSHSVIEKGQTVTLRCDPISGHDNLYWYRRVMGKEIKFLLHFVKESKQDESGMPNNRFLAERTGGTYSTLKVQPAELEDSGVYFCASSQQENEKLFFGSGTQLSVL.

This clone was observed a handful of times. The rearrangement uses TRBV12-5 and TRBJ2-7, with 12 bases matching TRBD2. The CDR3 is made up of 13 amino acids. Germline values: CDR1 LGHNT, CDR2 FRNRAP. V gave up 9 bases and J gave up 0 bases; unmatched junction bases: 0. The CDR3 DNA reads TGTGCTAGGACTAGCGGGAGCTCCTACGAGCAGTACTTC. It codes for CARTSGSSYEQYF.

This clone has only a few counts. V usage is TRBV5-6 and J usage is TRBJ1-5; D gene uncertain. The CDR3 is 15 amino acids. Looked up from germline, CDR1 is SGHDT and CDR2 is YYEEEE. Trimming cost V 1 base and J 3 bases, with 11 bases left between them. CDR3 residues: CASSLSSTSNQPQHF. In DNA form, the CDR3 reads TGTGCCAGCAGCTTGTCGTCAACGTCCAATCAGCCCCAGCATTTT.

This chain connects TRBV7-3 to TRBJ2-5; 7 bases match TRBD2. The DNA end favors TRBJ2-7, so the J call may be wrong. Germline CDR1 reads SGHTA; CDR2 reads FQGTGA. The CDR3 is made up of 14 amino acids. CDR3 in DNA: TGTGCCAGCAGTACCGGGGGGTCCGTCCACGAGCAGTACTTC. Translated, it gives CASSTGGSVHEQYF.